The rows below give T cell receptor beta chains drawn from one sample of a study of CD8 T cells in Susac syndrome. MiXCR, applied by TCRdb to the immunoSEQ multiplex PCR reads, yields one record per CDR3 protein. The sample lists about 240,000 distinct CDR3 sequences, almost 97% seen once, with approximately 0.094% in the top ten. Sequenced input: CD4+ T cells from PBMCs. Source of these receptors: a human donor with Susac syndrome. Both conserved end residues are part of each CDR3. The D gene is left open where the match is weak. Clone sizes are given selectively: once, few, many, or a class where the clone is expanded.

TRBV30	TRBD1	NA	TRBJ1-1	CAWSGQGVQEAFF	TGTGCCTGGAGTGGACAGGGGGTACAAGAAGCTTTCTTT
TRBV29-1	NA	NA	TRBJ2-7	CSVGGAGAAPYEQYF	TGCAGCGTTGGGGGGGCAGGGGCAGCCCCCTACGAGCAGTACTTC
TRBV14	NA	NA	TRBJ2-7	CASSQGLGQYF	TGTGCCAGCAGCCAAGGGCTCGGGCAGTACTTC
TRBV19	NA	NA	TRBJ1-1	CASSVGQPYTEAFF	TGTGCCAGTAGCGTTGGACAGCCTTACACTGAAGCTTTCTTT
TRBV4-1	TRBD1	NA	TRBJ2-6	CASSQTLGQGVSGANVLTF	TGCGCCAGCAGCCAAACGCTAGGACAGGGTGTCTCTGGGGCCAACGTCCTGACTTTC
TRBV7-8	TRBD2	once	TRBJ2-7	CASSLDGRVGSYEQYF	TGTGCCAGCAGCTTAGACGGGAGGGTTGGATCCTACGAGCAGTACTTC
TRBV10-3	TRBD2	once	TRBJ2-7	CAISESRLAASSYEQYF	TGTGCCATCAGTGAGTCGAGACTAGCGGCTAGCTCCTACGAGCAGTACTTC
TRBV14	NA	NA	TRBJ2-7	CASSQRLPYEQYF	TGTGCCAGCAGCCAGAGGCTCCCCTACGAGCAGTACTTC
TRBV6-5	NA	few	TRBJ2-7	CASSYSGRGSEQYF	TGTGCCAGCAGTTACTCGGGACGGGGGAGCGAGCAGTACTTC
TRBV25-1	NA	NA	TRBJ2-7	CASRGTAYEQYF	TGTGCCAGCAGGGGGACTGCCTACGAGCAGTACTTC
TRBV27	NA	NA	TRBJ1-4	CASSQNRATNEKLFF	TGTGCCAGCAGTCAGAACAGGGCAACTAATGAAAAACTGTTTTTT
TRBV7-9	NA	NA	TRBJ2-5	CASSTTQGETQYF	TGTGCCAGCAGCACGACCCAAGGGGAGACCCAGTACTTC
TRBV24-1	TRBD2	NA	TRBJ2-3	CATSDPEREGTDTQYF	TGTGCCACCAGTGACCCCGAGCGGGAGGGTACAGATACGCAGTATTTT
TRBV4-1	NA	NA	TRBJ2-2	CASSLLTGTGELFF	TGCGCCAGCAGCCTTCTGACGGGAACCGGGGAGCTGTTTTTT
TRBV20-1	TRBD2	NA	TRBJ2-5	CSAREWSAAGGGSTQYF	TGCAGTGCCAGGGAGTGGTCAGCCGCCGGGGGGGGGTCGACCCAGTACTTC
TRBV30	NA	NA	TRBJ1-1	CAWSSGVGPNRGMNTEAFF	TGTGCCTGGAGTTCCGGGGTAGGTCCGAACCGAGGGATGAACACTGAAGCTTTCTTT
TRBV25-1	NA	once	TRBJ1-2	CASSESSWGYTF	TGTGCCAGCAGTGAATCCTCCTGGGGCTACACCTTC
TRBV4-1	NA	once	TRBJ2-7	CASSQDPDSIYEQYF	TGCGCCAGCAGCCAAGATCCGGACAGTATCTACGAGCAGTACTTC
TRBV25-1	TRBD2	NA	TRBJ2-7	CASSALGGPYEQYF	TGTGCCAGCAGTGCCCTGGGAGGGCCCTACGAGCAGTACTTC